The clone carrying this TCR beta chain was counted a few times. Its antigen is undetermined. Rearranged V-D-J TRB sequences were amplified with a mixed TRB-A/B primer pool. TCRdb processed the multiplex PCR reads anew with MiXCR; each CDR3 protein has one entry. There are about 5,500 distinct CDR3 sequences in the sample; approximately 29% occur only once, and 5.5% to 7.5% lies in the top ten. This sample is part of a study of T cell repertoires in aging, cancer and after chemotherapy. Study information: Healthy donor repertoires were recorded over several months to years and showed clear clonal overlap. Findings of the study overall: Rebound thymic output was suggested by rising median generation probability during chemotherapy in each cancer cohort. In healthy donors, age-related TCR diversity loss mainly reflected lost richness.

Amplification of TCR beta used genomic DNA extracted from peripheral blood. Germline loops: CDR1 MNHEY, CDR2 SVGEGT. The junction had 3 bases not matched to a gene; V was cut back by 2 bases and J by 2 bases. The CDR3 totals 15 residues. The sample comprised blood. The sequence was collected from a human donor in good health. The rearrangement joins TRBV6-2 or TRBV6-3 to TRBJ1-1; 9 bases are a match to TRBD1. CDR3 nucleotides: TGTGCCAGCAGTTACGGGACAGGGTTAAACACTGAAGCTTTCTTT. Translating gives CASSYGTGLNTEAFF.